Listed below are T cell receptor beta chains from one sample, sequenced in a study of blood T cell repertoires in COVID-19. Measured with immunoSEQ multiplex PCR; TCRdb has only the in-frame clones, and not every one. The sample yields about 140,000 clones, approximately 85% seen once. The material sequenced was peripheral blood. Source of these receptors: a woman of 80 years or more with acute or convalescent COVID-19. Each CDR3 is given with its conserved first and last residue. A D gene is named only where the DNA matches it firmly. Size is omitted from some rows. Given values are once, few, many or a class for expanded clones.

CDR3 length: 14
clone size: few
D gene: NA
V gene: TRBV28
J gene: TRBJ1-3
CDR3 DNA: TGTGCCAGCTGGACAAGCCGCGCTGGAAACACCATATATTTT
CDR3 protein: CASWTSRAGNTIYF

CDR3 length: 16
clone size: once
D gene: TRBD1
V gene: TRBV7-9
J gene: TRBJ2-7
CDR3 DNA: TGTGCCAGCAGCTTACCGGGGGGACAGGGGGCCTACGAGCAGTACTTC
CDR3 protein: CASSLPGGQGAYEQYF

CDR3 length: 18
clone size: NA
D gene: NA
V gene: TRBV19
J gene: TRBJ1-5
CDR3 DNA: TGTGCCAGTAGTACCCTTTACGGGGGAGTCTATAGCAATCAGCCCCAGCATTTT
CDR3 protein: CASSTLYGGVYSNQPQHF

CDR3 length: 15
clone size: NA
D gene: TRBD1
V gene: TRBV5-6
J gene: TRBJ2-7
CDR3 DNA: TGTGCCAGCAGCTTCCCCGGGACAGGGGGCCGAGAGCAGTACTTC
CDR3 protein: CASSFPGTGGREQYF

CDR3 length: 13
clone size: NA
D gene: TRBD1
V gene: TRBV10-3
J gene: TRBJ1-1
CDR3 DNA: TGTGCCACCCGGACAGGAGAAAACACTGAAGCTTTCTTT
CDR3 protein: CATRTGENTEAFF

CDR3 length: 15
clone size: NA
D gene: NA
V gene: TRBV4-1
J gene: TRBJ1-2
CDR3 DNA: TGCGCCAGCAGCCAAGGGGTGCAGGGTAACTATGGCTACACCTTC
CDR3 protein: CASSQGVQGNYGYTF

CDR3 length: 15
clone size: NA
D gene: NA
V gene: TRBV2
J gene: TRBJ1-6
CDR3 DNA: TGTGCCAGCAGTGAGTTTAGCAGTGAAAATTCACCCCTCCACTTT
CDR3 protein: CASSEFSSENSPLHF

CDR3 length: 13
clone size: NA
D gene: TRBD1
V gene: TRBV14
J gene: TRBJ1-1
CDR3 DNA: TGTGCCAGCAGGAATACAGGGGCGTTTGAAGCTTTCTTT
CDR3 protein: CASRNTGAFEAFF

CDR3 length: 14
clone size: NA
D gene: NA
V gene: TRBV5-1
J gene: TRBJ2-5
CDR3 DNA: TGCGCCAGCAGCTTAGGGGTCACACAAGAGACCCAGTACTTC
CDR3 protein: CASSLGVTQETQYF

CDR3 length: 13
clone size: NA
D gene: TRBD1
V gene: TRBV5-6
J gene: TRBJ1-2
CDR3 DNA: TGTGCCAGCAGACAGGGGGCCGGCTATGGCTACACCTTC
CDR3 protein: CASRQGAGYGYTF

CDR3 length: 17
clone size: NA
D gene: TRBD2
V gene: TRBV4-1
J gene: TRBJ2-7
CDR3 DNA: TGCGCCAGCAGCCGCTTAAGACCCCCAGCGGGAGTGGGGGAGCAGTACTTC
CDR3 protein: CASSRLRPPAGVGEQYF

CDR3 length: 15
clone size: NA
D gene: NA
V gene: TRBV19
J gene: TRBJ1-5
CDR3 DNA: TGTGCCAGTAGCACACAGGGCATGGTCAATCAGCCCCAGCATTTT
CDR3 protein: CASSTQGMVNQPQHF

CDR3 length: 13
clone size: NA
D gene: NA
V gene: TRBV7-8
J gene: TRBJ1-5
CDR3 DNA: TGTGCCAGCAGCTTTGCAGGGTATCAGCCCCAGCATTTT
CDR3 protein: CASSFAGYQPQHF

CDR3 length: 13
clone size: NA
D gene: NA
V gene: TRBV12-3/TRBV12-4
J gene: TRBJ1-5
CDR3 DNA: TGTGCCAGCAGTTTACTTAGCAATCAGCCCCAGCATTTT
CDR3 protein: CASSLLSNQPQHF

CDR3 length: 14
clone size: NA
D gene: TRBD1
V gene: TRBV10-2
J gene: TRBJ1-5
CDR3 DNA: TGCGCCAGCGCGTTGACAGGGAGCAATCAGCCCCAGCATTTT
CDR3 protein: CASALTGSNQPQHF

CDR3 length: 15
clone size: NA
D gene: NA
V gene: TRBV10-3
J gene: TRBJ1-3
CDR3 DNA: TGTGCCATCAGTGATTACAGGGCCTCTGGAAACACCATATATTTT
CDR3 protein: CAISDYRASGNTIYF

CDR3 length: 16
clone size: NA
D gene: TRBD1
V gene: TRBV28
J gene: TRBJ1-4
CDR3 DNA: TGTGCCAGCAGTTTCAAATACAGGGGGCTGAATGAAAAACTGTTTTTT
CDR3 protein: CASSFKYRGLNEKLFF

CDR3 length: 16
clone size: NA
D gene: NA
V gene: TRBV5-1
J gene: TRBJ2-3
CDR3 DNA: TGCGCCAGCAGCTTGTTAGGGGATCCTAGCACAGATACGCAGTATTTT
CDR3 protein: CASSLLGDPSTDTQYF

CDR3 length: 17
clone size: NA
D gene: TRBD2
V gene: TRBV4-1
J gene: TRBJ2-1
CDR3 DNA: TGCGCCAGCAGCCAAGATTTTTTGGCGGGAGGACCCAATGAGCAGTTCTTC
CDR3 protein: CASSQDFLAGGPNEQFF

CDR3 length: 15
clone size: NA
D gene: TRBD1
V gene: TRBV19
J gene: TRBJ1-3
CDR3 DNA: TGTGCCAGTAGTCATACAGGGGATGCTGGAAACACCATATATTTT
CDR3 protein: CASSHTGDAGNTIYF

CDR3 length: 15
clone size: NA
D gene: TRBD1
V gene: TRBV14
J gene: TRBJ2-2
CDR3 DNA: TGTGCCAGCAGCCCCGACAGGGCCTGGGACGGGGAGCTGTTTTTT
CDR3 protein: CASSPDRAWDGELFF

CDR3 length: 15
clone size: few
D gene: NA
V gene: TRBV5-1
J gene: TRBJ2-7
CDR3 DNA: TGCGCCAGCAGCTTCGGGGGTTTATACTCCTACGAGCAGTACTTC
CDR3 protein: CASSFGGLYSYEQYF

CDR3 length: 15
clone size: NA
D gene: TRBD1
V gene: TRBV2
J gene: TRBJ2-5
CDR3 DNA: TGTGCCAGCAGTTCCGGGACAGGGGTAGGAGAGACCCAGTACTTC
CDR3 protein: CASSSGTGVGETQYF

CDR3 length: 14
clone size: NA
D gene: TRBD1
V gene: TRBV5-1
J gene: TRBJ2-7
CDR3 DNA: TGCGCCAGCAGTTCCTCACAGGGGACCTACGAGCAGTACTTC
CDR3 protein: CASSSSQGTYEQYF

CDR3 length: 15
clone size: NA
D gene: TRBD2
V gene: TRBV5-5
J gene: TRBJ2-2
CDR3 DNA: TGTGCCAGCAGCTTTACTAGCGCGGGTGTCGGGGAGCTGTTTTTT
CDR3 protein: CASSFTSAGVGELFF

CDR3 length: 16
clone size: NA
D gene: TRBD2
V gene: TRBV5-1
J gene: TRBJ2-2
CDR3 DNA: TGCGCCAGCAGGAGGACTAGCGGAACATACACCGGGGAGCTGTTTTTT
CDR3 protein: CASRRTSGTYTGELFF

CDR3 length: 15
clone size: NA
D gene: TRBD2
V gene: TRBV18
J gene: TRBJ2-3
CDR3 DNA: TGTGCCAGCTCACCCACGCGGGAGTCATCAGATACGCAGTATTTT
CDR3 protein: CASSPTRESSDTQYF

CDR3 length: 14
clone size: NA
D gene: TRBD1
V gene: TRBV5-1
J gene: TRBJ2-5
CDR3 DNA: TGCGCCAGCAGGGCTCAGGGGGCCCAAGAGACCCAGTACTTC
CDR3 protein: CASRAQGAQETQYF

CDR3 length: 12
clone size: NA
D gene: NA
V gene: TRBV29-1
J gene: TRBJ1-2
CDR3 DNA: TGCAGCGTCCCCACCCCAGGGGCCGGCTACACCTTC
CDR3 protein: CSVPTPGAGYTF

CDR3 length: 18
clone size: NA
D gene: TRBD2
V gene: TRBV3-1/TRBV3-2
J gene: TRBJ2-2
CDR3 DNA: TGTGCCAGCAGCCAGGTGCTAGCGGGGGGTCCGAACACCGGGGAGCTGTTTTTT
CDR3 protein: CASSQVLAGGPNTGELFF

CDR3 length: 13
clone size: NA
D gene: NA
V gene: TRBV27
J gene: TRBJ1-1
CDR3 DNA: TGTGCCAGCAGGGGGGCCCCGAGCACTGAAGCTTTCTTT
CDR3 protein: CASRGAPSTEAFF

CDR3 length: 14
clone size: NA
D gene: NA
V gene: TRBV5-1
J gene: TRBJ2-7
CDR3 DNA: TGCGCCAGCAGCGGTACGGGGTACTCCTACGAGCAGTACTTC
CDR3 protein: CASSGTGYSYEQYF

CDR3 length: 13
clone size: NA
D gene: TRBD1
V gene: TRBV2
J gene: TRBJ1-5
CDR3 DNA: TGTGCCAGCAGGCCCACAGGGGACCAGCCCCAGCATTTT
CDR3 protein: CASRPTGDQPQHF

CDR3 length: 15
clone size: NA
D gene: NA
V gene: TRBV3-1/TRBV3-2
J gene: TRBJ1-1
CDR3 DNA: TGTGCCAGCAGCAATACCGGGACTGTGAACACTGAAGCTTTCTTT
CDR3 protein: CASSNTGTVNTEAFF

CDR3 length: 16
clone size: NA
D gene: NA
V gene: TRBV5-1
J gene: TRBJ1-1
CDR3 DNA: TGCGCCAGCAGCTCCACGTCCGGGGGGTCTGGCACTGAAGCTTTCTTT
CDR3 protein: CASSSTSGGSGTEAFF

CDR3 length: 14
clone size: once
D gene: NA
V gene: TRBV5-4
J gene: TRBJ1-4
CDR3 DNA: TGTGCCAGCAGCTTGCAGGGGCGAGATGAAAAACTGTTTTTT
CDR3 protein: CASSLQGRDEKLFF

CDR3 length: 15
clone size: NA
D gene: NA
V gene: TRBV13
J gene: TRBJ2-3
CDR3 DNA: TGTGCCAGCAGTCCCGCCTTTGGGGCGAGGGATACGCAGTATTTT
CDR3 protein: CASSPAFGARDTQYF

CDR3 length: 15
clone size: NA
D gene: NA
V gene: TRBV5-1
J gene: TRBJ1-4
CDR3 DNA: TGCGCCAGCAGCTTGGAAACAGGGATGGGTGAAAAACTGTTTTTT
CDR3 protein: CASSLETGMGEKLFF

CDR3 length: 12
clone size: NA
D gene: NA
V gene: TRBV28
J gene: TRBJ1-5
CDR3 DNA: TGTGCCAGCAGCGGTAGGGGTCAGCCCCAGCATTTT
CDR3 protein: CASSGRGQPQHF

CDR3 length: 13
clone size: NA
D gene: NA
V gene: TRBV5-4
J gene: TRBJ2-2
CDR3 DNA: TGTGCCGGAGGAGGGGTGAACACCGGGGAGCTGTTTTTT
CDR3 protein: CAGGGVNTGELFF

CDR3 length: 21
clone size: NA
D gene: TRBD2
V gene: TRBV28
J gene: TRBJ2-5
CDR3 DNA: TGTGCCAGCAGTTCAATATTCCCCAAGGCCCGGGGGAGCGGGAGTCAAGAGACCCAGTACTTC
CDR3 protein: CASSSIFPKARGSGSQETQYF

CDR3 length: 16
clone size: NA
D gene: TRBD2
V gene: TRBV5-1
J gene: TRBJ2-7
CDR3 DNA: TGCGCCAGCAGCTTGGCCGGCGCGGGGGGGCCCTACGAGCAGTACTTC
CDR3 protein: CASSLAGAGGPYEQYF

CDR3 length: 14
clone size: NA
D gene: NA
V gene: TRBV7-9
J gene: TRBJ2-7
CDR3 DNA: TGTGCCAGCAGCGACGGGGGTCGTCGGAACGAGCAGTACTTC
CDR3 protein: CASSDGGRRNEQYF

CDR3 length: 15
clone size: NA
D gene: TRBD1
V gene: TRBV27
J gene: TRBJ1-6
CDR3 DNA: TGTGCCAGCAGCCAAACGACAGGGATTGGGTCACCCCTCCACTTT
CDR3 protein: CASSQTTGIGSPLHF

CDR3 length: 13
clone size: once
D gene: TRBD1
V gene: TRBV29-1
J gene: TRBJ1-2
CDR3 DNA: TGCAGCGTAAGGACAGGGGGGAACTATGGCTACACCTTC
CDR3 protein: CSVRTGGNYGYTF

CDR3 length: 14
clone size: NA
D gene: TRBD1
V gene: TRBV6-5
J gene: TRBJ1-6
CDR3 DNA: TGTGCCAGCAGGAGACAGGGCTCATCAGTATCCCTCCACTTT
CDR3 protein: CASRRQGSSVSLHF

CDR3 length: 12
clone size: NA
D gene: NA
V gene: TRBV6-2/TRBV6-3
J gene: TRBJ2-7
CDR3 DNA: TGTGCCAGCAGTTTTTCCCACTACGAGCAGTACTTC
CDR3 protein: CASSFSHYEQYF

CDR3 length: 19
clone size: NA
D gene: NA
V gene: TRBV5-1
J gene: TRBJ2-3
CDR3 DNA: TGCGCCAGCAGCTTACACGAACTGGGACTGACCGGGAGCACAGATACGCAGTATTTT
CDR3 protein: CASSLHELGLTGSTDTQYF

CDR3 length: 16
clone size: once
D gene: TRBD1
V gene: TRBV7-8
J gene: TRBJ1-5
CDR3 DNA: TGTGCCAGCAGCTTAGCGACAGGGCTTGGAAATCAGCCCCAGCATTTT
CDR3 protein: CASSLATGLGNQPQHF

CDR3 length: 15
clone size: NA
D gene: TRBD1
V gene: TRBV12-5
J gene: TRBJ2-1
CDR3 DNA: TGTGCTAGTGGTCCGGGACAGGCGAACTACAATGAGCAGTTCTTC
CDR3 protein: CASGPGQANYNEQFF

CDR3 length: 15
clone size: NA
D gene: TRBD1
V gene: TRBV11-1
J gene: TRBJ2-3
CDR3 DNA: TGTGCCAGCAGCATCGGGACAGGCCACACAGATACGCAGTATTTT
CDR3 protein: CASSIGTGHTDTQYF

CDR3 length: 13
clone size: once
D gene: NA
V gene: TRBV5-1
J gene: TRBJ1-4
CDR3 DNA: TGCGCCAGCAGCGCGTATTCGGGGGAAAAACTGTTTTTT
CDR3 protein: CASSAYSGEKLFF

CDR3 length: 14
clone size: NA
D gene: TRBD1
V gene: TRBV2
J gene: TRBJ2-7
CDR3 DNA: TGTGCCAGCAGTGACCACGGCCAGGGGGCTAGGCAGTACTTC
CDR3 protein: CASSDHGQGARQYF

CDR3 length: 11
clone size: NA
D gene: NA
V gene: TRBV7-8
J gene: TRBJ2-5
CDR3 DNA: TGTGCCAGCAGCCCCTATCAGACCCAGTACTTC
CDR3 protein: CASSPYQTQYF

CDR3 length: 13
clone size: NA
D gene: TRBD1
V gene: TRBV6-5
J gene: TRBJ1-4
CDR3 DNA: TGTGCCAGCAGCCGGGACAGCAATGAAAAACTGTTTTTT
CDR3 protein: CASSRDSNEKLFF

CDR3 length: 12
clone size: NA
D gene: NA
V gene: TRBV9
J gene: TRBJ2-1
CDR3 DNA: TGTGCCAGCAGTGCGGGGCACAATGAGCAGTTCTTC
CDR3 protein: CASSAGHNEQFF

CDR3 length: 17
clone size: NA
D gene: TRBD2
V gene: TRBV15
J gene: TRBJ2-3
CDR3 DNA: TGTGCCACCAGCAGAGATAGTCGGACTAGAATTCGGGGTACGCAGTATTTT
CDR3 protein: CATSRDSRTRIRGTQYF

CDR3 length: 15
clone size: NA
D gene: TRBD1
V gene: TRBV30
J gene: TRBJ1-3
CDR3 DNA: TGTGCCTGGAGTCGTTTAGACAGGGCGGGAAACACCATATATTTT
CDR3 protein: CAWSRLDRAGNTIYF

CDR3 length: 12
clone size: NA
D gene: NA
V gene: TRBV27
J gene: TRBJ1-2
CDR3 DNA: TGTGCCACTTACGGGGGTTTCGATGGCTACACCTTC
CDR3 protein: CATYGGFDGYTF